The T cell receptor beta chain under discussion was sequenced for a study of radiotherapy plus CTLA-4 blockade in lung cancer. Study findings and constraints: Subsequent to radiotherapy plus ipilimumab, tumor-derived TCR clones underwent expansion in blood. Early blood T cell clone dynamics reportedly forecast response best, with interferon-beta.

Here immunoSEQ multiplex PCR was the method, and the copy in TCRdb shows in-frame clones only, minus some. Among around 42,000 clones listed, around 63% were seen once. As concerns this clone: The target antigen is unknown.

The CDR3 covers 16 residues. The V gene end was trimmed by 3 bases and the J gene end by 4 bases; junction bases not matched to a gene: 7. Looked up from germline, CDR1 is KGHSH and CDR2 is LQKENI. The material sequenced was peripheral blood, taken from a patient treated with radiotherapy plus ipilimumab. The chain joins TRBV18 to TRBJ2-1; 9 positions match TRBD2. The TCR was taken from a human donor with non-small cell lung cancer who had a partial response to radiotherapy plus ipilimumab. The CDR3 DNA follows: TGTGCCAGCTCACCTAGGTCAAGCGGGAGGTACAATGAGCAGTTCTTC. The encoded protein is CASSPRSSGRYNEQFF.